The 14 T cell receptor beta chains below were found in one sample sequenced in a study of graft-versus-host responses after intestinal transplantation (dated by TCRdb to about 2021). Library creation used the immunoSEQ multiplex PCR assay. What TCRdb holds here is the immuneACCESS table cut down to in-frame rearrangements. Part of the clones is not present; checked against another copy, under half of the missing clones reflect an unresolved V gene, and the others are unexplained. The sample table records some 110,000 clones; 85% to 95% of these occur just once. The ten largest make up around 1% of the sample. According to the study, the label for this sample's time point signals: cells obtained before transplantation from donor or recipient. Their specific antigens are unknown. Specimen: unstimulated CD8+ T cells sorted from spleen or lymph node cells, collected before transplant. Receptors were obtained from a human donor who was the organ donor for an intestinal transplant.

CDR3 amino acids: CASSDPDRAYGYTF. CDR3 in DNA: TGTGCCAGCAGTGACCCTGACAGGGCTTATGGCTACACCTTC. V is TRBV6-4 and J is TRBJ1-2; 7 bases fit TRBD1. CDR3 length equals 14 residues. J was trimmed by 5 bases and V by 2 bases; bases with no gene match: 5. Germline V gene data show CDR1 as MRHNA and CDR2 as SNTAGT.

The gene calls are TRBV4-3 and TRBJ1-3; TRBD1 is a possible D gene (5 bases). This CDR3 comprises 16 residues. CDR1 LGHNA and CDR2 YSLEER come from the germline V gene. Trimming shortened V by 1 base and J by 0 bases, and 10 bases separated the two germline ends. CDR3 bases: TGCGCCAGCAGCCAAGGGCACAGGAACTCTGGAAACACCATATATTTT. This encodes CASSQGHRNSGNTIYF.

The V call is TRBV19, the J call TRBJ2-7, with TRBD1 identical over 10 bases. The CDR3 spans 16 residues. Losses at the gene ends were 2 bases for V and 2 bases for J; bases not matched to a gene: 6. CDR1 is LNHDA and CDR2 is SQIVND in the germline V gene (reference sequence). The CDR3 DNA is TGTGCCAGTAGTATAAGCGTCGGGACAGGGGCCTACGAGCAGTACTTC. This translates into CASSISVGTGAYEQYF.

The rearrangement joins TRBV5-4 to TRBJ2-7; TRBD2 matches at 13 bases. The V and J ends lost 4 bases and 5 bases, in that order; junction bases with no gene match: 12. CDR1 and CDR2 from the germline V gene are SGHNT and YYREEE (reference sequence). The CDR3 loop spans 17 amino acids. CDR3 loop: CASSGPGTSGTPHEQYF. In DNA, the CDR3 is TGTGCCAGCAGCGGTCCAGGGACTAGCGGGACTCCCCACGAGCAGTACTTC.

V and J are TRBV6-1 and TRBJ1-4, with D possibly being TRBD1 (5 bases). Germline V lookup: CDR1 MNHNS, CDR2 SASEGT. The CDR3 consists of 14 residues. Trimming took off 3 bases at V and 5 bases at J, with 10 bases between the two ends. CDR3 amino acids: CASSDWGPNEKLFF. Written as DNA, the CDR3 is TGTGCCAGCAGTGACTGGGGCCCCAATGAAAAACTGTTTTTT.

This chain joins TRBV28 and TRBJ2-3; 10 positions match TRBD1. The CDR3 runs 15 residues. With 7 bases clipped from V and 1 base from J, the junction kept 5 bases outside the gene matches. Germline V gives CDR1 MDHEN, CDR2 SYDVKM. For the CDR3, the DNA is TGTGCCAGCACTTTCGGGACAGGGGGCACAGATACGCAGTATTTT. The encoded protein is CASTFGTGGTDTQYF.

The chain employs TRBV7-2 and TRBJ2-3, with D uncertain. Germline V gene data show CDR1 as SGHTA and CDR2 as FQGNSA. The V and J ends lost 5 bases and 1 base respectively, with 7 bases between them. This CDR3 region has 13 residues. The CDR3 nucleotides read TGTGCCAGCAGCCTGAGCGGCACAGATACGCAGTATTTT. Translated: CASSLSGTDTQYF.

The V and J genes are TRBV4-3 and TRBJ1-1; 7 nucleotides align to TRBD1. The V segment lost 2 bases and the J segment 5 bases; nucleotides outside the gene matches: 14. The CDR3 runs 17 residues. The germline V gene encodes CDR1 LGHNA and CDR2 YSLEER. The CDR3 DNA reads TGCGCCAGCAGCCAATCTATTCCGGGACAGAGCTATACTGAAGCTTTCTTT. Its translation is CASSQSIPGQSYTEAFF.

V gene TRBV4-3 combines with J gene TRBJ2-7; maybe TRBD2 (5 bases). Trimming removed 5 bases at V and 1 base at J, with 15 bases between. The CDR3 is made up of 15 amino acids. Germline V lookup: CDR1 LGHNA, CDR2 YSLEER. CDR3 sequence (DNA): TGCGCCAGCAGCGCCCACGCGGGCGTATCCTACGAGCAGTACTTC. It is translated as CASSAHAGVSYEQYF.

The CDR3 DNA reads as TGTGCCAGTAGTATTGGCTATCAGCCCCAGCATTTT. Its protein is CASSIGYQPQHF. The chain combines TRBV19 with TRBJ1-5, with no clear D. Looked up from germline, CDR1 is LNHDA and CDR2 is SQIVND (reference sequence). This CDR3 spans 12 amino acids. Trimming stripped 3 bases from V and 5 bases from J, with 5 bases between.

This rearrangement joins TRBV28 to TRBJ2-7; possibly TRBD2 for D (6 bases). Germline V gives CDR1 MDHEN, CDR2 SYDVKM. The CDR3 is 14 residues long. V was shortened by 6 bases and J by 2 bases, with 14 bases between the two germline ends. Here the CDR3 reads CASSLSSVAYEQYF. As DNA, the CDR3 is TGTGCCAGCAGCCTCTCTAGCGTAGCCTACGAGCAGTACTTC.

The rearrangement joins TRBV15 to TRBJ1-4; D unresolved. CDR1 is LNHNV and CDR2 is YYDKDF in the germline V gene (reference sequence). V was pared by 9 bases and J by 8 bases, with 13 bases between. The CDR3 consists of 12 residues. CDR3 region: CATTIYGEKLFF. DNA of the CDR3: TGTGCCACTACAATATATGGCGAAAAACTGTTTTTT.

This chain connects TRBV4-1 to TRBJ2-7; TRBD1 matches 8 bases. The tail of the sequence fits TRBJ2-5 better, so the J call may be wrong. The V gene's germline CDR1 is MGHRA and CDR2 YSYEKL. CDR3 length equals 15 residues. The chain's CDR3 is CASSGVPGGDETQYF. The CDR3 bases are TGCGCCAGCAGCGGAGTCCCAGGGGGCGACGAGACCCAGTACTTC.

The rearrangement uses TRBV7-2 and TRBJ2-5, with 9 bases identical to TRBD1. Looked up from germline, CDR1 is SGHTA and CDR2 is FQGNSA. The trim removed 2 bases at V and 5 bases at J, leaving 9 bases unmatched. The CDR3 has 16 residues. This chain's CDR3 is CASSLIGQGSWETQYF. In nucleotides, the CDR3 is TGTGCCAGCAGCTTAATAGGACAGGGGTCTTGGGAGACCCAGTACTTC.